A single sample gave rise to the 29 T cell receptor beta chains below, sequenced in a study of T cells in Graves' hyperthyroidism and ophthalmopathy. TCR beta CDR3 region amplification was performed from RNA transcripts. The HTBI primer set was used in a first-round RT-PCR of the TCR CDR3. TCRdb reprocessed the multiplex PCR reads with MiXCR, giving one entry per CDR3 protein. The sample carries hundreds of thousands of distinct CDR3 sequences, less than 25% recorded once. Sequencing input: blood. The origin of the receptors is a man between 25 and 39 years old with Graves' ophthalmopathy.

The V gene is TRBV19, the J gene TRBJ2-2; 7 bases align to TRBD2. The CDR3 totals 16 residues. Germline values: CDR1 LNHDA, CDR2 SQIVND (reference sequence). The J segment lost 1 base and the V segment lost 3 bases, leaving 5 bases of the junction unmatched. CDR3 sequence: CASSIISGLNTGELFF. The CDR3 bases are TGTGCCAGTAGTATTATTAGCGGGCTGAACACCGGGGAGCTGTTTTTT.

With regard to this clonotype: A much larger clone differs from this one at a single base, so this may be a read error. The rearrangement uses TRBV12-3 or TRBV12-4 and TRBJ2-7, with a weak D call TRBD1 (5 bases). This CDR3 has 14 residues. Deletions cut 3 bases from V and 3 bases from J, with 12 bases between. Here the CDR3 reads CASSLSERGYEQYF. The CDR3 bases are TGTGCCAGCAGTTTGTCGGAAAGGGGCTACGAGCAGTACTTC.

This clonotype was seen repeatedly, ten times or more. The chain has TRBV28 and TRBJ1-1, with D perhaps matching TRBD1 (6 bases). This CDR3 spans 15 amino acids. V lost 7 bases and J lost 5, with 20 bases in between. The germline V gene encodes CDR1 MDHEN and CDR2 SYDVKM. The CDR3 spells CASTQLRGKGTEAFF. CDR3 DNA: TGTGCCAGCACCCAGCTTAGGGGGAAGGGGACTGAAGCTTTCTTT. Full variable domain (rest looked up from reference TRBV28 and TRBJ1-1): DVKVTQSSRYLVKRTGEKVFLECVQDMDHENMFWYRQDPGLGLRLIYFSYDVKMKEKGDIPEGYSVSREKKERFSLILESASTNQTSMYLCASTQLRGKGTEAFFGQGTRLTVV.

This clonotype has only a few counts. V gene TRBV11-2 combines with J gene TRBJ1-3; no firm D call. This CDR3 spans 16 amino acids. Germline loops: CDR1 SGHAT, CDR2 FQNNGV. Trimming removed 1 base at V and 0 bases at J, with 10 bases between. The CDR3 sequence is CASSLVRGISGNTIYF. In DNA form, the CDR3 reads TGTGCCAGCAGCTTAGTTCGCGGGATCTCTGGAAACACCATATATTTT.

In the case of this clonotype: Possible read error: a much larger clone is one base away. This chain connects TRBV12-3 or TRBV12-4 to TRBJ1-2, with D uncertain. The CDR3 covers 12 residues. Trimming took off 4 bases at V and 9 bases at J, with 12 bases between the two ends. The CDR3 region has the DNA TGTGCCAGCAGTTGGACGGATTATAGCTACACCTTC. It yields the protein CASSWTDYSYTF.

This clonotype turned up a few times. The chain couples TRBV5-1 to TRBJ2-7, with TRBD2 identical over 9 bases. The germline V gene encodes CDR1 SGHRS and CDR2 YFSETQ. V shed 4 bases, J shed 2 bases, and the junction held 4 bases outside the gene matches. This CDR3 contains 14 residues. The CDR3 nucleotides read TGCGCCAGCAGCGGTAGCGGGAGTCCCTACGAGCAGTACTTC. Translating it yields CASSGSGSPYEQYF.

At least ten counts were recorded for this clonotype. The chain recombines TRBV20-1 with TRBJ2-7, with D hard to call. The CDR3 extends over 12 amino acids. V dropped 3 bases and J dropped 3 bases, with 9 bases sitting between them. CDR1 DFQATT and CDR2 SNEGSKA come from the germline V gene (reference sequence). Written as DNA, the CDR3 is TGCAGTGCTAGCACCAGAAACTACGAGCAGTACTTC. It yields the protein CSASTRNYEQYF.

This clonotype was seen only a few times. V is TRBV28 and J is TRBJ1-5; the D is unclear. The CDR3 is 17 residues long. CDR1 is MDHEN, CDR2 SYDVKM, per germline. V dropped 5 bases and J dropped 0 bases, with 17 bases sitting between them. This chain's CDR3 is CASSPLWQRYSNQPQHF. The CDR3 DNA is TGTGCCAGCAGTCCCCTGTGGCAAAGATATAGCAATCAGCCCCAGCATTTT.

CDR3 DNA sequence: TGCGCCAGCAGCCGAGATGGGGGGAACCTCAATGAGCAGTTCTTC. Translation: CASSRDGGNLNEQFF. This chain links TRBV4-3 with TRBJ2-1; possibly TRBD2 for D (6 bases). CDR3 size: 15 residues. Germline CDR1 and CDR2: LGHNA and YSLEER. Trimming took off 4 bases at V and 6 bases at J, with 16 bases between the two ends.

The CDR3: CASRNTGTLSEQYF. As DNA, the CDR3 is TGTGCCAGCAGGAACACCGGGACATTGAGCGAGCAGTACTTC. The chain has TRBV6-1 and TRBJ2-7; D might be TRBD1 (6 bases). V was clipped by 6 bases and J by 6 bases, with 18 bases between them. There are 14 residues in the CDR3. The germline gives CDR1 MNHNS, CDR2 SASEGT.

V usage is TRBV10-3 and J usage is TRBJ2-3; 11 nucleotides line up with TRBD1. The CDR3 totals 15 residues. The trim removed 6 bases at V and 6 bases at J, leaving 8 bases unmatched. CDR1 ENHRY and CDR2 SYGVKD come from the germline V gene. The CDR3 DNA follows: TGTGCCATCAGCTACTCCGGGACAGGGGGTGATACGCAGTATTTT. Protein: CAISYSGTGGDTQYF.

The chain has TRBV27 and TRBJ1-1; D perhaps matches TRBD1 (6 bases). The CDR3 totals 16 residues. Germline V CDR1 and CDR2: MNHEY, SMNVEV (reference sequence). Trimming removed 2 bases at V and 0 bases at J, with 13 bases between. The CDR3 protein is CASSLAPGVMNTEAFF. The CDR3 DNA reads as TGTGCCAGCAGTTTAGCGCCAGGGGTAATGAACACTGAAGCTTTCTTT.

Regarding this clonotype: A much larger clonotype is one base distant, so this may be a read error. The J gene is TRBJ1-2, the V gene TRBV28, with 7 bases fitting TRBD1. Germline lookup yields CDR1 MDHEN and CDR2 SYDVKM. This CDR3 comprises 15 residues. The CDR3 loop is CVSSSRDSANYGYTF. The CDR3 DNA reads as TGTGTCAGCAGTTCCCGGGACAGTGCTAACTATGGCTACACCTTC.

This clonotype has ten or more counts. The chain carries TRBV10-2 and TRBJ2-3; D is unresolved. The CDR3 has 14 amino acids. The V end lost 4 bases, the J end lost 2 bases, and 10 bases lay between the germline ends. Germline CDR1 WSHSY, CDR2 SAAADI. The CDR3 is CASSVGRITDTQYF. CDR3 in DNA: TGCGCCAGCAGTGTCGGTAGGATCACAGATACGCAGTATTTT.

The sample holds many counts of this clonotype. V usage is TRBV3-1 and J usage is TRBJ2-2; the D is unclear. V dropped 1 base and J dropped 3 bases, with 12 bases sitting between them. This CDR3 contains 16 residues. CDR1 is LGHDT and CDR2 is YNNKEL in the germline V gene (reference sequence). The CDR3 protein is CASSQAVPSYTGELFF. The CDR3 DNA is TGTGCCAGCAGCCAAGCGGTTCCTAGTTACACCGGGGAGCTGTTTTTT.

The J gene is TRBJ2-1, the V gene TRBV7-3, with TRBD2 identical over 13 bases. CDR1 is SGHTA and CDR2 is FQGTGA in the germline V gene. There are 13 residues in the CDR3. Germline trimming cut 11 bases from V and 8 bases from J; bases unmatched to any gene: 6. The CDR3, as DNA: TGTGCCTCCCGACTAGCGGGAGGAGATGAGCAGTTCTTC. Amino acids: CASRLAGGDEQFF.

Turning to this clonotype: It may be a read error: a sequence one base away is much more abundant. The chain is built from TRBV11-2 and TRBJ2-2; TRBD1 matches 7 bases. The CDR3 loop spans 15 amino acids. Germline values: CDR1 SGHAT, CDR2 FQNNGV. CDR3 residues: CASISNRGNTGEPFF. CDR3 bases: TGTGCCAGCATATCAAACAGGGGCAACACCGGGGAGCCGTTTTTT.

This chain connects TRBV20-1 to TRBJ2-7; 12 bases are shared with TRBD2. The CDR3 spans 13 residues. The V segment lost 1 base and the J segment 7 bases; nucleotides outside the gene matches: 2. Germline loops: CDR1 DFQATT, CDR2 SNEGSKA (reference sequence). In nucleotides, the CDR3 is TGCAGTGCTAGAGTCCTAGCGGGAGGGGAGCAGTACTTC. It specifies CSARVLAGGEQYF.

In regard to this clonotype: A clone one base away is much larger, so this may be a read error. The V gene is TRBV28, the J gene TRBJ2-1; the match to TRBD1 covers 7 bases. Losses at the gene ends were 6 bases for V and 3 bases for J; bases not matched to a gene: 5. This CDR3 is built from 14 residues. Germline V CDR1 and CDR2: MDHEN, SYDVKM. The CDR3 DNA reads as TGTGCCAGCAGCTCGAGGGACAGCTACAATGAGCAGTTCTTC. It codes for CASSSRDSYNEQFF. Complete variable domain (other parts from reference TRBV28 and TRBJ2-1): DVKVTQSSRYLVKRTGEKVFLECVQDMDHENMFWYRQDPGLGLRLIYFSYDVKMKEKGDIPEGYSVSREKKERFSLILESASTNQTSMYLCASSSRDSYNEQFFGPGTRLTVL.

The chain uses TRBV10-3 and TRBJ2-3; 9 bases fit TRBD2. The CDR3 has 14 amino acids. The junction had 3 bases not matched to a gene; V was cut back by 8 bases and J by 0 bases. CDR1 ENHRY and CDR2 SYGVKD come from the germline V gene. The CDR3 DNA reads as TGTGCCATCGCTAGCGGGACTAGCACAGATACGCAGTATTTT. Amino acid sequence: CAIASGTSTDTQYF.

The rearrangement joins TRBV6-1 to TRBJ2-1; 9 bases agree with TRBD1. The trim removed 4 bases at V and 4 bases at J, leaving 5 bases unmatched. The germline CDR1 and CDR2 sequences are MNHNS and SASEGT. The CDR3 length is 15 residues. The CDR3 nucleotides are TGTGCCAGCAGTGTAGGGACAGGGTCGTACAATGAGCAGTTCTTC. Amino acids: CASSVGTGSYNEQFF.

This clonotype was counted only a few times. This chain connects TRBV28 to TRBJ2-7, with 10 positions matching TRBD1. Germline V gene sequence: CDR1 MDHEN, CDR2 SYDVKM. The CDR3 has 15 residues. The J segment lost 7 bases and the V segment lost 5 bases, leaving 11 bases of the junction unmatched. In DNA form, the CDR3 reads TGTGCCAGCAGTCCAGGGACAGGGGTAGAGAAGGAGCAGTACTTC. This sequence encodes CASSPGTGVEKEQYF.

The sample holds a few counts of this clonotype. The rearrangement uses TRBV5-6 and TRBJ2-5; TRBD1 agrees at 12 bases. V was pared by 4 bases and J by 5 bases, with 6 bases of the junction left unmatched. The germline V gene has CDR1 SGHDT and CDR2 YYEEEE. The CDR3 extends over 15 amino acids. CDR3 amino acids: CASSPGTGGVETQYF. DNA for the CDR3: TGTGCCAGCAGCCCGGGGACAGGGGGCGTGGAGACCCAGTACTTC.

This clonotype was seen more than once but under ten times. The V call is TRBV4-1, the J call TRBJ2-7; D gene uncertain. The ends were cut back, 0 bases at V and 5 bases at J, with 5 bases in the middle. The CDR3 totals 12 residues. Per germline, CDR1 MGHRA and CDR2 YSYEKL. CDR3 sequence: CASSQESHEQYF. As DNA, the CDR3 is TGCGCCAGCAGCCAAGAATCCCACGAGCAGTACTTC.

The rearrangement joins TRBV6-1 to TRBJ1-6; TRBD1 aligns across 8 bases. J lost 0 bases, V lost 6 bases, and 7 bases had no gene match. Germline values: CDR1 MNHNS, CDR2 SASEGT. The CDR3 contains 17 residues. CDR3 nucleotide sequence: TGTGCCAGCAGGGCAGGACAGGGAAACTCCTATAATTCACCCCTCCACTTT. Protein sequence: CASRAGQGNSYNSPLHF.

The CDR3 reads CASSQLLAGTYEQYF. The CDR3 region has the DNA TGCGCCAGCAGCCAACTACTAGCGGGGACCTACGAGCAGTACTTC. This chain uses TRBV4-1 with TRBJ2-7; 10 bases fit TRBD2. Losses at the gene ends were 2 bases for V and 2 bases for J; bases not matched to a gene: 3. Germline V gives CDR1 MGHRA, CDR2 YSYEKL. The CDR3 loop spans 15 amino acids.

This clonotype appeared many times. The V call is TRBV12-3 or TRBV12-4, the J call TRBJ1-6; no reliable D call. The V gene lost 0 bases and the J gene lost 7 bases, with 1 base spanning the gap. CDR3 length: 12 amino acids. The CDR3 DNA reads TGTGCCAGCAGTTTAGCGAATTCACCCCTCCACTTT. As protein: CASSLANSPLHF.

The chain recombines TRBV29-1 with TRBJ2-2, with D perhaps matching TRBD1 or TRBD2 (5 bases each). Between the trimmed V and J ends, which lost 0 bases and 6 bases, there was a span of 11 bases. Germline CDR1 and CDR2: SQVTM and ANQGSEA. The length of the CDR3 is 14 residues. The CDR3 protein is CSVEDLGEPGELFF. CDR3 nucleotides: TGCAGCGTTGAAGATCTGGGGGAACCCGGGGAGCTGTTTTTT.

The gene calls are TRBV28 and TRBJ1-5, with TRBD1 matching over 9 bases. V gave up 8 bases and J gave up 2 bases; unmatched junction bases: 7. CDR3 length: 15 amino acids. Looked up from germline, CDR1 is MDHEN and CDR2 is SYDVKM. CDR3 in DNA: TGTGCCAGCGGAACAGGGGGCGCGGGCAATCAGCCCCAGCATTTT. Protein sequence: CASGTGGAGNQPQHF. Filled out from reference TRBV28 and TRBJ1-5, the complete variable domain reads DVKVTQSSRYLVKRTGEKVFLECVQDMDHENMFWYRQDPGLGLRLIYFSYDVKMKEKGDIPEGYSVSREKKERFSLILESASTNQTSMYLCASGTGGAGNQPQHFGDGTRLSIL.